This paragraph covers one T cell receptor (beta chain) sequence. There is no known antigen for this receptor. No per-base quality is available; no much larger clone lies one base away. Libraries came from the immunoSEQ multiplex PCR assay. The original pipeline was this. To diagnose cytomegalovirus status from the catalog of TCR beta chain sequences, a statistical classification framework was built. Sourced from immuneACCESS, this table was stored by TCRdb with only in-frame sequences that have V and J called. A share of the clones is absent; for the studies checked, an unresolved V gene accounts for under half, and the remainder has no known explanation. That table supplies the V and J calls and clone size; D and trimming were determined from the DNA. Here the sample has 60,000 or so clones; roughly nine tenths occur a single time. 2.2% of the sample is in the top ten clones. This entry comes from a study of cytomegalovirus exposure and HLA in healthy donors (dated by TCRdb to about 2017). Regarding the study in general: The 670 or so repertoires of the first cohort and the 95 to 150 validation repertoires were produced on the same platform, according to a later analysis. A separate validation cohort of more than 100 different subjects was used in addition to the approximately 700-subject first cohort. High-throughput TCR immunosequencing, statistical association of individual TCRs with disease status, and machine learning were combined to predict cytomegalovirus infection status. The study aimed to test whether cataloging public T cell receptors could reveal signatures of past pathogen exposure.

General findings and caveats noted by the study authors: Cytomegalovirus status was reported to be diagnosed by the classifier with high specificity and sensitivity in both the original and validation cohorts. A later analysis had no HLA typing for the validation cohort, so co-occurrence there was scored across all 130 or so repertoires. A later analysis found that TCRs clustered in the first cohort also tended to co-occur in the 120 validation repertoires, with 94% of cluster scores above 0. In vitro tests confirmed that three of the cytomegalovirus-associated TCR beta chains recognize cytomegalovirus antigens. The study gave a list of about 170 TCR beta chains associated with cytomegalovirus. Across donors, most TCR sequences were observed very rarely, whereas some public TCRs were present in many individuals. The authors suggested that the approach could potentially be extended to other disease states and immunological phenotypes.

The germline V gene (reference sequence) supplies CDR1 LNHDA and CDR2 SQIVND. Reading from cysteine to phenylalanine, the CDR3 counts 15 amino acids. Of all the DNA, just the CDR3 is kept, 45 bases in frame from base 1. Ends trimmed: V by 6 bases, J by 4 bases; bases unmatched to a gene: 5. The donors belonged to the validation cohort of about 110 subjects, which was separate from the approximately 700-subject first cohort. Sequencing was performed on PBMCs. This chain joins TRBV19 to TRBJ2-1; TRBD2 lines up with 11 middle nucleotides. The sequence came from a woman in her 30s in good health and CMV-seronegative. The DNA sequence follows: TGTGCCAGTAGGGTAGCGGGAGGGCCGTACAATGAGCAGTTCTTC. It encodes CASRVAGGPYNEQFF.